The present entry profiles one T cell receptor (beta chain) with its context. Its antigen is still unknown. Trimming removed 4 bases from V and 7 bases from J, with 13 bases in between. The germline CDR1 and CDR2 sequences are MNHEY and SVGAGI. CDR3 length: 13 residues. The data originate from a study of cytotoxic CD8 clonotypes in ibrutinib-treated CLL. Background on the study: Following a median about eleven months of treatment, with a range of 6 to 36, response samples were taken. The study's findings and limits: T-cell clonality at baseline went above that of age-matched healthy donors and rose and fell with circulating CD8+ T-cell counts.

Only in-frame clones appear in the TCRdb table, and some are missing; sequencing was by immunoSEQ multiplex PCR. Here the sample spans 150,000 to 200,000 clones, over 60% being singletons. The material sequenced was PBMCs, taken after 24 months of ibrutinib treatment. The chain employs TRBV6-5 and TRBJ1-2; D ambiguous. The clonotype was recovered from a human donor with chronic lymphocytic leukemia. Here the CDR3 DNA reads TGTGCCAGCAGTTCCTCTAGGGTTGGTGGCTACACCTTC. Its protein is CASSSSRVGGYTF.